The 30 T cell receptor beta chains presented below share a single source sample, sequenced in a study of blood T cell repertoires in COVID-19. Method: immunoSEQ multiplex PCR; TCRdb's copy keeps in-frame clones and lacks some. The table shows under 400,000 clones, with 85% to 90% occurring only once. Sequencing used peripheral blood. The receptors stem from a woman younger than 45 with COVID-19, enrolled during active disease.

The V gene is TRBV27, the J gene TRBJ2-1; tentatively, D is TRBD1 (6 bases). This CDR3 comprises 13 residues. Per the germline V gene, CDR1 is MNHEY and CDR2 is SMNVEV (reference sequence). The ends were cut back, 4 bases at V and 9 bases at J, with 13 bases in the middle. CDR3 protein: CASSWGKGGEQFF. In DNA form, the CDR3 reads TGTGCCAGCAGTTGGGGGAAAGGGGGTGAGCAGTTCTTC.

The rearrangement uses TRBV27 and TRBJ2-7, with TRBD2 matching over 11 bases. Germline-derived CDR1 and CDR2 are MNHEY and SMNVEV (reference sequence). CDR3 length: 13 residues. Trimming removed 7 bases from V and 4 bases from J; junction bases left unmatched: 3. CDR3: CASTTSGSYEQYF. The CDR3 DNA reads as TGTGCCAGCACAACTAGCGGGAGTTACGAGCAGTACTTC.

This clone was detected only once. The chain links TRBV7-9 to TRBJ1-1; 7 bases map to TRBD1. This CDR3 contains 16 residues. The germline gives CDR1 SEHNR, CDR2 FQNEAQ (reference sequence). J gave up 0 bases and V 0 bases, and 4 bases lay outside the gene matches. The CDR3 nucleotides are TGTGCCAGCAGCTTAGCGATGACAGGGATGAACACTGAAGCTTTCTTT. It codes for CASSLAMTGMNTEAFF.

This clone has more than one count but fewer than ten. The V call is TRBV19, the J call TRBJ1-5, with TRBD1 as a possible D gene (6 bases). The CDR3 is 14 amino acids. The V end lost 6 bases, the J end lost 5 bases, and 14 bases lay between the germline ends. CDR1 and CDR2 from the germline V gene are LNHDA and SQIVND (reference sequence). CDR3 amino acids: CASRQGSGDQPQHF. The CDR3, as DNA: TGTGCCAGTAGGCAGGGGTCGGGTGATCAGCCCCAGCATTTT.

This chain uses TRBV6-5 with TRBJ1-2, with TRBD1 as a possible D gene (6 bases). The CDR3 contains 13 residues. Germline V gene lookup returns CDR1 MNHEY and CDR2 SVGAGI. V lost 6 bases, J lost 5 bases, and 13 bases lay in between. The CDR3 region is CASRLAGDYGYTF. CDR3 bases: TGTGCCAGCAGGTTGGCAGGGGATTATGGCTACACCTTC.

This sequence joins TRBV6-5 and TRBJ1-1, with D possibly matching TRBD1 (6 bases). Per the germline V gene, CDR1 is MNHEY and CDR2 is SVGAGI. The V end lost 7 bases, the J end lost 8 bases, and 14 bases lay between the germline ends. This CDR3 comprises 12 residues. The CDR3 protein is CASNQDRIEAFF. CDR3 in DNA: TGTGCCAGCAACCAAGACAGGATAGAAGCTTTCTTT.

J is TRBJ2-1 and V is TRBV28, with 9 bases aligning to TRBD2. The CDR3 length is 14 residues. Trimming at V came to 5 bases and at J to 4 bases, leaving 3 bases not matched to a gene. The germline V gene has CDR1 MDHEN and CDR2 SYDVKM. The CDR3 is CASSSGRRYNEQFF. In nucleotides, the CDR3 is TGTGCCAGCAGTAGCGGGAGGAGGTACAATGAGCAGTTCTTC.

This chain connects TRBV5-1 to TRBJ1-6; D remains ambiguous. The CDR3 runs to 15 residues. CDR1 and CDR2 from the germline V gene are SGHRS and YFSETQ. V lost 0 bases and J lost 11, with 15 bases in between. CDR3 residues: CASSLGPSGLAPLHF. The CDR3 nucleotides read TGCGCCAGCAGCTTGGGGCCCTCAGGATTGGCACCCCTCCACTTT.

The V call is TRBV19, the J call TRBJ2-2; D is perhaps TRBD1 (6 bases). V was clipped by 9 bases and J by 6 bases, with 20 bases between them. CDR3 size: 15 residues. Per germline, CDR1 LNHDA and CDR2 SQIVND (reference sequence). CDR3 region: CASGDRSKDAGELFF. CDR3 nucleotides: TGTGCCAGCGGAGACAGGTCCAAAGATGCCGGGGAGCTGTTTTTT.

The genes are TRBV7-3 and TRBJ1-1; 8 nucleotides agree with TRBD1. The CDR3 has 13 amino acids. V trimming: 2 bases; J trimming: 6 bases; junction bases outside the gene matches: 2. Germline V gives CDR1 SGHTA, CDR2 FQGTGA. CDR3 sequence reads: CASSLGTGAEAFF. The CDR3 coding sequence is TGTGCCAGCAGCTTAGGGACAGGTGCTGAAGCTTTCTTT.

The chain is built from TRBV7-2 and TRBJ1-5, with TRBD1 matching 7 bases. This CDR3 comprises 15 residues. Germline loops: CDR1 SGHTA, CDR2 FQGNSA. V shed 5 bases and J 3 bases; nucleotides not matched to a gene: 7. The DNA of the CDR3 is TGTGCCAGCAGCCAGGGGGTAGTAACCAATCAGCCCCAGCATTTT. It translates to CASSQGVVTNQPQHF.

CDR3 DNA sequence: TGCGCCAGCAGTTCTGGGGGGGGCGGTTGGGAAAAACTGTTTTTT. Its translation is CASSSGGGGWEKLFF. The V call is TRBV4-1, the J call TRBJ1-4; D is perhaps TRBD1 (6 bases). Germline CDR1 is MGHRA and CDR2 is YSYEKL. There are 15 residues in the CDR3. The ends were cut back, 6 bases at V and 8 bases at J, with 19 bases in the middle.

The J gene is TRBJ1-1, the V gene TRBV5-1; 7 bases align to TRBD1. Germline V gene lookup returns CDR1 SGHRS and CDR2 YFSETQ. CDR3 size: 14 residues. Germline trimming cut 4 bases from V and 2 bases from J; bases unmatched to any gene: 5. The CDR3 region is CASSLDRVNTEAFF. CDR3 nucleotide sequence: TGCGCCAGCAGCCTAGACAGGGTAAACACTGAAGCTTTCTTT. The variable domain in full, completed from reference TRBV5-1 and TRBJ1-1, reads KAGVTQTPRYLIKTRGQQVTLSCSPISGHRSVSWYQQTPGQGLQFLFEYFSETQRNKGNFPGRFSGRQFSNSRSEMNVSTLELGDSALYLCASSLDRVNTEAFFGQGTRLTVV.

This sequence joins TRBV5-1 and TRBJ1-2, with 7 nucleotides matching TRBD1. CDR3 length: 13 amino acids. V lost 6 bases and J lost 4; bases outside the gene matches: 6. CDR1 SGHRS and CDR2 YFSETQ come from the germline V gene. The CDR3 sequence: CASTGGGGYGYTF. The CDR3 nucleotides read TGCGCCAGCACCGGAGGGGGCGGCTATGGCTACACCTTC.

V usage is TRBV6-5 and J usage is TRBJ2-1; TRBD1 matches 12 bases. J lost 7 bases, V lost 2 bases, and 6 bases had no gene match. CDR1 and CDR2 (germline): MNHEY, SVGAGI. There are 16 residues in the CDR3. This CDR3 reads CASSYEGQGALNEQFF. In DNA form, the CDR3 reads TGTGCCAGCAGTTACGAGGGACAGGGGGCGCTTAATGAGCAGTTCTTC.

The chain joins TRBV6-5 to TRBJ2-2; no clear D gene. The CDR3 is made up of 14 amino acids. The germline V gene has CDR1 MNHEY and CDR2 SVGAGI. The V end was cut by 6 bases, the J end by 0 bases, with 8 bases between. This CDR3 reads CASRLQSNTGELFF. CDR3 DNA: TGTGCCAGCAGACTTCAATCGAACACCGGGGAGCTGTTTTTT.

V gene TRBV5-1 combines with J gene TRBJ2-2; a possible D gene is TRBD2 (6 bases). CDR1 SGHRS and CDR2 YFSETQ come from the germline V gene. This CDR3 comprises 15 residues. Trimming shortened V by 7 bases and J by 2 bases, and 15 bases separated the two germline ends. The CDR3 bases are TGCGCCAGCGCTGTTGGGGGGATAAACACCGGGGAGCTGTTTTTT. Its translation: CASAVGGINTGELFF.

This clone was detected only once. The gene calls are TRBV7-8 and TRBJ2-5; 15 bases are a match to TRBD2. V lost 9 bases, J lost 4 bases, and 9 bases stayed unmatched. The CDR3 contains 16 residues. Germline values: CDR1 SGHVS, CDR2 FQNEAQ. The DNA of the CDR3 is TGTGCCAGTCATCAGGGACTAGCGGGAGGTGCAGAGACCCAGTACTTC. Protein: CASHQGLAGGAETQYF.

V and J are TRBV20-1 and TRBJ1-2; tentative D call: TRBD1 (6 bases). This CDR3 comprises 11 residues. The germline V gene encodes CDR1 DFQATT and CDR2 SNEGSKA (reference sequence). V was trimmed by 6 bases and J by 7 bases, leaving 12 bases between them. CDR3 amino acids: CSATGQPGYTF. The CDR3 coding sequence is TGCAGTGCCACAGGGCAGCCTGGCTACACCTTC.

V usage is TRBV4-1 and J usage is TRBJ1-2; a possible D gene is TRBD1 (5 bases). V was trimmed by 1 base and J by 6 bases, leaving 15 bases between them. The CDR3 sequence is 15 residues long. Germline loops: CDR1 MGHRA, CDR2 YSYEKL. The CDR3 sequence is CASSQVGVLGNGYTF. For the CDR3, the DNA is TGCGCCAGCAGCCAAGTAGGGGTTTTAGGGAATGGCTACACCTTC.

The chain couples TRBV6-5 to TRBJ2-2, with 10 bases lining up with TRBD2. V was pared by 4 bases and J by 4 bases, with 3 bases of the junction left unmatched. Germline CDR1 reads MNHEY; CDR2 reads SVGAGI. This CDR3 spans 15 amino acids. The CDR3 loop is CASSSSGRGTGELFF. The CDR3 DNA reads TGTGCCAGCAGTTCAAGCGGGAGGGGCACCGGGGAGCTGTTTTTT.

V and J are TRBV2 and TRBJ2-7; 10 bases are shared with TRBD2. This CDR3 region has 12 residues. With V trimmed by 6 bases and J by 12 bases, 8 bases remained unmatched. CDR1 is SNHLY and CDR2 is FYNNEI in the germline V gene. The CDR3 nucleotides read TGTGCCAGCAGACAGAGCGGGAGGGCCTTGTACTTC. It encodes CASRQSGRALYF.

The chain uses TRBV29-1 and TRBJ1-2; 9 nucleotides align to TRBD1. The V gene's germline CDR1 is SQVTM and CDR2 ANQGSEA. This CDR3 comprises 15 residues. The ends lost 0 bases at V and 4 bases at J; junction bases unmatched: 6. For the CDR3, the DNA is TGCAGCGTTGAAGATCAAGGACAGGGGTTCTATGGCTACACCTTC. As protein: CSVEDQGQGFYGYTF.

The rearrangement joins TRBV19 to TRBJ2-1; maybe TRBD2 (5 bases). Germline V CDR1 and CDR2: LNHDA, SQIVND (reference sequence). V dropped 5 bases and J dropped 7 bases, with 15 bases sitting between them. The CDR3 is 14 amino acids. This chain's CDR3 is CASSPRLSANEQFF. CDR3 DNA: TGTGCCAGTAGTCCTCGACTTAGCGCGAATGAGCAGTTCTTC.

The rearrangement joins TRBV10-3 to TRBJ1-1, with D uncertain. Germline loops: CDR1 ENHRY, CDR2 SYGVKD. V lost 6 bases, J lost 3 bases, and 14 bases lay in between. The CDR3 totals 14 residues. CDR3 coding DNA: TGTGCCATCAGCTCTCAACTCTACGACACTGAAGCTTTCTTT. It specifies CAISSQLYDTEAFF.

The genes are TRBV5-1 and TRBJ2-7; no clear D gene. V lost 2 bases and J lost 2, with 14 bases in between. The CDR3 is 15 residues long. From germline, CDR1 is SGHRS and CDR2 YFSETQ. CDR3 nucleotides: TGCGCCAGCAGCTTTGACGGAGTATCGACCTACGAGCAGTACTTC. It yields the protein CASSFDGVSTYEQYF.

The chain carries TRBV5-5 and TRBJ1-5, with 7 positions matching TRBD1. The CDR3 is made up of 15 amino acids. V was clipped by 4 bases and J by 1 base; unmatched bases: 5. CDR1 is SGHKS and CDR2 is YYEKEE in the germline V gene (reference sequence). The CDR3 is CASSTTGQSNQPQHF. CDR3 bases: TGTGCCAGCAGCACCACGGGACAGAGCAATCAGCCCCAGCATTTT.

The chain links TRBV5-1 to TRBJ2-1; D unresolved. Germline loops: CDR1 SGHRS, CDR2 YFSETQ. This CDR3 region has 14 residues. Trimming took off 5 bases at V and 1 base at J, with 10 bases between the two ends. CDR3 nucleotide sequence: TGCGCCAGCAGAACACAGCCTTCCTACAATGAGCAGTTCTTC. It encodes CASRTQPSYNEQFF.

The rearrangement uses TRBV28 and TRBJ1-1; D unclear. The CDR3 is 15 residues long. CDR1 is MDHEN and CDR2 is SYDVKM in the germline V gene. Trimming pared 5 bases from V and 1 base from J, leaving 14 bases between. The DNA of the CDR3 is TGTGCCAGCAGTGTGATACAGCAAAGGAACACTGAAGCTTTCTTT. Amino acid sequence: CASSVIQQRNTEAFF.

About this clone itself: Other DNA sequences within the sample encode an identical CDR3. CDR3 amino acids: CASSLGGYSNQPQHF. DNA for the CDR3: TGTGCCAGCAGCTTGGGAGGGTACAGCAATCAGCCCCAGCATTTT. The rearrangement links TRBV7-2 to TRBJ1-5; no definite D call. The CDR3 covers 15 residues. CDR1 and CDR2 from the germline V gene are SGHTA and FQGNSA. With 3 bases removed from V and 1 base from J, the gap between germline ends came to 10 bases.